The clone carrying this T cell receptor beta chain came up once. The data were taken from a study of blood T cell repertoires in COVID-19. Here immunoSEQ multiplex PCR was the method, and the copy in TCRdb shows in-frame clones only, minus some. The data hold roughly 140,000 clones, with 80% observed a single time. CDR1 is LNHDA and CDR2 is SQIVND in the germline V gene (reference sequence). The V and J ends lost 5 bases and 6 bases, in that order; junction bases with no gene match: 6. CDR3 size: 13 residues. This TCR came from a man in his 60s with active or convalescent COVID-19. The sample was peripheral blood. The V and J genes are TRBV19 and TRBJ1-2, with 7 bases fitting TRBD1. This CDR3 is CASSSRQGDGYTF. For the CDR3, the DNA is TGTGCCAGTAGTTCCCGACAGGGAGATGGCTACACCTTC. The variable domain in full, with the rest retrieved from reference TRBV19 and TRBJ1-2, is DGGITQSPKYLFRKEGQNVTLSCEQNLNHDAMYWYRQDPGQGLRLIYYSQIVNDFQKGDIAEGYSVSREKKESFPLTVTSAQKNPTAFYLCASSSRQGDGYTFGSGTRLTVV.